Each of the 2 T cell receptor beta chains below was sequenced from the same sample in a study of CD8 T cells in Susac syndrome. A quantity of about 0.45 to 1 ug RNA underwent reverse transcription using random hexamers. TCRdb re-analysed the immunoSEQ multiplex PCR reads in MiXCR, keeping a single row per CDR3 protein. Of 200,000 to 300,000 distinct CDR3 sequences in the sample, less than 96% were seen once. What was sequenced was CD4+ T cells from PBMCs. These TCRs come from a human donor with Susac syndrome.

This clonotype turned up a few times. This rearrangement joins TRBV28 to TRBJ1-2, with D possibly matching TRBD1 (6 bases). The CDR3 has 12 amino acids. Germline CDR1 and CDR2: MDHEN and SYDVKM. Trimming left V 5 bases short and J 8 bases short, with 12 bases between. CDR3 nucleotides: TGTGCCAGCAGTCCCACAGGGTACGGCTACACCTTC. Translating it yields CASSPTGYGYTF.

The rearrangement joins TRBV9 to TRBJ1-3, with D unresolved. CDR1 and CDR2 from the germline V gene are SGDLS and YYNGEE. Trimming took off 3 bases at V and 0 bases at J, with 19 bases between the two ends. The CDR3 runs to 18 residues. The CDR3 DNA follows: TGTGCCAGCAGCGAGCTCCCGTCAACGTCATACTCTGGAAACACCATATATTTT. It is translated as CASSELPSTSYSGNTIYF.